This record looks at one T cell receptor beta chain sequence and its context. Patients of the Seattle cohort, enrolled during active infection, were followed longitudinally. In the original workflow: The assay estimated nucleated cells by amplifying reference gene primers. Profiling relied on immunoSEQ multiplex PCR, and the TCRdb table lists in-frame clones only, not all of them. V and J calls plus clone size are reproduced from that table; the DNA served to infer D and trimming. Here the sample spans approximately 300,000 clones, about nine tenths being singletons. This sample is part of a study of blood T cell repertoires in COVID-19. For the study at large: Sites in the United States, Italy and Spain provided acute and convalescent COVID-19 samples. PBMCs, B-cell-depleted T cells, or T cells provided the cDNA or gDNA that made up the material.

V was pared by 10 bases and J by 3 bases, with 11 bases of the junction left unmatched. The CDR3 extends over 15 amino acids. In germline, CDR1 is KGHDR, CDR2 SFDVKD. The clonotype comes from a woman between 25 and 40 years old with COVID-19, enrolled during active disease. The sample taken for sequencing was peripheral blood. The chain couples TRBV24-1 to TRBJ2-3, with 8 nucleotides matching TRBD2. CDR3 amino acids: CATRSSGRRTDTQYF. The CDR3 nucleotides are TGTGCCACAAGATCGAGCGGGAGACGTACAGATACGCAGTATTTT.